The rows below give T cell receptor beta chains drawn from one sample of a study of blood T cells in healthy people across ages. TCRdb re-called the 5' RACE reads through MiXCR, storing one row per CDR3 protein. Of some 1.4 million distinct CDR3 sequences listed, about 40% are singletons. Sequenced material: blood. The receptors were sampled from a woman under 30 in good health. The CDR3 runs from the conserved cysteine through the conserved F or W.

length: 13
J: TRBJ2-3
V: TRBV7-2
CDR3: CASRLAGVSTQYF

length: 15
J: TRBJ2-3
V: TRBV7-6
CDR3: CASSSPGLITDTQYF

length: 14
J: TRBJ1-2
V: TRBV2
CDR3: CASITTGQRGGYTF

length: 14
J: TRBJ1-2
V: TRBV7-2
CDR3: CASSFGPGQAAYTF

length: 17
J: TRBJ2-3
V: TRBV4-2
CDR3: CASSQDETSDSTDTQYF

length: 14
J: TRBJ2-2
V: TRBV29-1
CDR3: CSVARDTITGELFF

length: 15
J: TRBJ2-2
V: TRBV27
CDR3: CAGSRPGQGATELFF

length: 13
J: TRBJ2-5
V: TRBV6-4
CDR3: CASSGTSTDEQYF

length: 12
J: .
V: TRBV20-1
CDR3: CSAESIPAEQYF

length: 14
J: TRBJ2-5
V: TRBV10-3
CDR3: CAISPRADQETQYF

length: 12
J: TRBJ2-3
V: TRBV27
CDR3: CASSPLSDTQYF

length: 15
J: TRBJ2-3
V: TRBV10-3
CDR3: CATRPGPGGTDTQYF

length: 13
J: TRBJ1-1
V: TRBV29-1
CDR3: CSGRKAANTEAFF

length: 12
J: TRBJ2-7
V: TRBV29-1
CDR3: CSVSEGAYEQYF

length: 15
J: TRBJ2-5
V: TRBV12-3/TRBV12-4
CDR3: CASRSRTGGPETQYF

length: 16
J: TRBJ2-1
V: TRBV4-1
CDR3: CASSTRLADTYNEQFF

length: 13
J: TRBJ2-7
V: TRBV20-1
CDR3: CSARDGANYEQYF

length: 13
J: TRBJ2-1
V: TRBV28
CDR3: CASSARRNNEQFF

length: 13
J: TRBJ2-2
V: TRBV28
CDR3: CASSSTSPGELFF

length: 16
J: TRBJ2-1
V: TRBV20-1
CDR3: CSSLLQWESSYNEQFF

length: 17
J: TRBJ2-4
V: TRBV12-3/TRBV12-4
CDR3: CASRAGLAGLAKNIQYF

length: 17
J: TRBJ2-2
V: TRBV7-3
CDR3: CASSLTPQGLGTGELFF

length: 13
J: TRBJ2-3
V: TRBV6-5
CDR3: CASSYASTDTQYF

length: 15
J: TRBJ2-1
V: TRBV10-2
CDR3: CASSDPGLAGSEQFF

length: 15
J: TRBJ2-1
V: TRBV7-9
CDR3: CASSFGTHEIDEQFF

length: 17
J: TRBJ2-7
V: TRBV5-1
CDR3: CASSITETSGGDDEQYF

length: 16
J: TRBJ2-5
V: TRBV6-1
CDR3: CASRNFLAPKVETQYF

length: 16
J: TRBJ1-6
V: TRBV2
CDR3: CASTWTNPGTNSPLHF

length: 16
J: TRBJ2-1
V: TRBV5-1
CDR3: CASSSLAGGPGNEQFF

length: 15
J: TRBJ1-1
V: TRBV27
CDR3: CASTLLRFMNTEAFF

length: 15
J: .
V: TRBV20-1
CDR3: CSAGERTGSYNEQYF

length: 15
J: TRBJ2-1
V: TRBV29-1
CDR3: CSVDGSGGSYNEQFF

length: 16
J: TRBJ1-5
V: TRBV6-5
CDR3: CASSPSRGVGNQPQHF

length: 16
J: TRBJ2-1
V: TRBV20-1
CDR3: CSAAPLTGPDYNEQFF

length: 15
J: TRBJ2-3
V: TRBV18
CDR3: CASSLQGGRTDTQYF

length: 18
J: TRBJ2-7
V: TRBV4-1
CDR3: CASSQWTGPSGENYEQYF